At least ten counts were recorded for the clone carrying this T cell receptor beta chain. TCRdb re-analysed the reads in MiXCR, keeping a single row per CDR3 protein. The sample contains about 250,000 distinct CDR3 sequences, 29% of which appear only once. The data were taken from a study of kidney transplant recipient with SARS-CoV-2 infection. The V end lost 5 bases, the J end lost 4 bases, and 23 bases lay between the germline ends. This CDR3 region has 17 residues. Germline lookup yields CDR1 SGHVT and CDR2 SQSDAQ. The V gene is TRBV7-4, the J gene TRBJ1-2; D not certain. The source was a blood sample, collected at baseline and on day 111 from a kidney transplant recipient. The receptor was derived from a male patient aged 25-45 years who had COVID-19 and was a kidney transplant recipient. Some T cells may originate from the graft donor. The CDR3 nucleotides are TGTGCCAGCAGCCGAAAGAATTCAGCTCGAAAGACCTATGGCTACACCTTC. Translating gives CASSRKNSARKTYGYTF.